A selection of T cell receptor beta chains follows, all from one sample in a study of blood T cell repertoires in COVID-19. Method: immunoSEQ multiplex PCR; TCRdb's copy keeps in-frame clones and lacks some. The sample holds 490,000 or so clones, less than 90% seen once. Specimen: PBMCs or T cells enriched from blood (not recorded which). The receptors originated from a woman aged 55 to 70 who had recovered from COVID-19. Each CDR3 is given with its conserved first and last residue. D genes are given only for firm matches. Rows may omit the clone size; those that give it use once, few, many or a size class.

clone size: -; D gene: TRBD2; J gene: TRBJ2-7; CDR3 length: 14; V gene: TRBV5-4; CDR3 protein: CASSVLAGGYEQYF; CDR3 DNA: TGTGCCAGCAGCGTACTAGCGGGGGGCTACGAGCAGTACTTC
clone size: -; D gene: TRBD1; J gene: TRBJ2-7; CDR3 length: 15; V gene: TRBV7-9; CDR3 protein: CASSQSRDSYFQQYF; CDR3 DNA: TGTGCCAGCAGCCAGAGCCGGGACAGCTATTTCCAGCAGTACTTC
clone size: -; D gene: TRBD2; J gene: TRBJ2-7; CDR3 length: 16; V gene: TRBV3-1/TRBV3-2; CDR3 protein: CASSPQTSGGSYEQYF; CDR3 DNA: TGTGCCAGCAGCCCCCAGACTAGCGGGGGCTCCTACGAGCAGTACTTC
clone size: -; D gene: TRBD1; J gene: TRBJ1-2; CDR3 length: 12; V gene: TRBV28; CDR3 protein: CASSRRGYGYTF; CDR3 DNA: TGTGCCAGCAGTCGCAGGGGGTATGGCTACACCTTC
clone size: -; D gene: -; J gene: TRBJ2-7; CDR3 length: 16; V gene: TRBV18; CDR3 protein: CASSPLMARAGGEQYF; CDR3 DNA: TGTGCCAGCTCACCACTAATGGCCAGGGCCGGTGGCGAGCAGTACTTC
clone size: -; D gene: TRBD2; J gene: TRBJ2-7; CDR3 length: 15; V gene: TRBV2; CDR3 protein: CASSVLGGGLYEQYF; CDR3 DNA: TGTGCCAGCAGTGTATTAGGCGGGGGGCTCTACGAGCAGTACTTC
clone size: -; D gene: TRBD1; J gene: TRBJ1-1; CDR3 length: 16; V gene: TRBV27; CDR3 protein: CATASQTGAMNTEAFF; CDR3 DNA: TGTGCCACCGCGTCACAGACAGGGGCCATGAACACTGAAGCTTTCTTT
clone size: -; D gene: TRBD1; J gene: TRBJ1-5; CDR3 length: 15; V gene: TRBV4-1; CDR3 protein: CASSQAGTGFQPQHF; CDR3 DNA: TGCGCCAGCAGCCAGGCCGGGACAGGGTTTCAGCCCCAGCATTTT
clone size: -; D gene: TRBD1; J gene: TRBJ1-5; CDR3 length: 14; V gene: TRBV7-8; CDR3 protein: CASSSGGTSGPQHF; CDR3 DNA: TGTGCCAGCAGCTCAGGGGGTACGTCCGGGCCCCAGCATTTT
clone size: -; D gene: -; J gene: TRBJ1-1; CDR3 length: 16; V gene: TRBV5-1; CDR3 protein: CASSTYFTLEFTEAFF; CDR3 DNA: TGCGCCAGCAGCACCTATTTTACGCTTGAGTTCACTGAAGCTTTCTTT
clone size: -; D gene: -; J gene: TRBJ1-5; CDR3 length: 14; V gene: TRBV2; CDR3 protein: CASSRVNGNQPQHF; CDR3 DNA: TGTGCCAGCAGCAGGGTTAATGGTAATCAGCCCCAGCATTTT
clone size: -; D gene: -; J gene: TRBJ1-4; CDR3 length: 16; V gene: TRBV9; CDR3 protein: CASSVATDIGGEKLFF; CDR3 DNA: TGTGCCAGCAGCGTAGCGACGGATATAGGCGGGGAAAAACTGTTTTTT
clone size: -; D gene: TRBD1; J gene: TRBJ1-1; CDR3 length: 15; V gene: TRBV2; CDR3 protein: CASSPGQGWGTEAFF; CDR3 DNA: TGTGCCAGCAGTCCGGGACAGGGATGGGGCACTGAAGCTTTCTTT
clone size: -; D gene: TRBD1; J gene: TRBJ1-6; CDR3 length: 16; V gene: TRBV30; CDR3 protein: CAWSPDRGRTSSPLHF; CDR3 DNA: TGTGCCTGGAGCCCGGACAGGGGCCGGACTAGTTCACCCCTCCACTTT
clone size: -; D gene: TRBD1; J gene: TRBJ2-7; CDR3 length: 13; V gene: TRBV3-1/TRBV3-2; CDR3 protein: CASSPGDSYEQYF; CDR3 DNA: TGTGCCAGCAGCCCAGGGGACAGCTACGAGCAGTACTTC
clone size: -; D gene: TRBD1; J gene: TRBJ1-1; CDR3 length: 14; V gene: TRBV2; CDR3 protein: CASRMTGGNTEAFF; CDR3 DNA: TGTGCCAGCAGGATGACAGGGGGGAACACTGAAGCTTTCTTT
clone size: -; D gene: -; J gene: TRBJ1-6; CDR3 length: 13; V gene: TRBV10-3; CDR3 protein: CAIASQENSPLHF; CDR3 DNA: TGTGCCATCGCGTCACAGGAGAATTCACCCCTCCACTTT
clone size: -; D gene: TRBD1; J gene: TRBJ2-2; CDR3 length: 15; V gene: TRBV5-1; CDR3 protein: CASSFDRVVPGELFF; CDR3 DNA: TGCGCCAGCAGCTTTGACAGGGTGGTGCCCGGGGAGCTGTTTTTT
clone size: -; D gene: TRBD1; J gene: TRBJ2-1; CDR3 length: 15; V gene: TRBV19; CDR3 protein: CASRTPGGIDNEQFF; CDR3 DNA: TGTGCCAGTAGAACCCCAGGGGGAATTGACAATGAGCAGTTCTTC
clone size: -; D gene: -; J gene: TRBJ1-5; CDR3 length: 11; V gene: TRBV28; CDR3 protein: CASSQGYTQHF; CDR3 DNA: TGTGCCAGCAGCCAGGGGTACACTCAGCATTTT
clone size: -; D gene: -; J gene: TRBJ1-5; CDR3 length: 15; V gene: TRBV9; CDR3 protein: CASSVGDNSNQPQHF; CDR3 DNA: TGTGCCAGCAGCGTGGGGGACAATAGCAATCAGCCCCAGCATTTT
clone size: -; D gene: -; J gene: TRBJ1-1; CDR3 length: 16; V gene: TRBV5-6; CDR3 protein: CASSLGAPGMNTEAFF; CDR3 DNA: TGTGCCAGCAGCTTGGGGGCCCCGGGGATGAACACTGAAGCTTTCTTT
clone size: -; D gene: -; J gene: TRBJ1-3; CDR3 length: 17; V gene: TRBV9; CDR3 protein: CASSYLGGRGYGNTIYF; CDR3 DNA: TGTGCCAGCAGCTACCTTGGTGGCAGGGGATATGGAAACACCATATATTTT
clone size: -; D gene: TRBD2; J gene: TRBJ2-1; CDR3 length: 17; V gene: TRBV10-3; CDR3 protein: CAIRETSGGVGYNEQFF; CDR3 DNA: TGTGCCATCAGGGAGACTAGCGGGGGGGTCGGGTACAATGAGCAGTTCTTC
clone size: -; D gene: -; J gene: TRBJ1-3; CDR3 length: 13; V gene: TRBV5-1; CDR3 protein: CASRDSLGNTIYF; CDR3 DNA: TGCGCCAGCAGGGACAGCCTGGGGAACACCATATATTTT
clone size: once; D gene: -; J gene: TRBJ1-3; CDR3 length: 12; V gene: TRBV24-1; CDR3 protein: CATGGKKNTIYF; CDR3 DNA: TGTGCCACAGGAGGGAAGAAAAACACCATATATTTT
clone size: -; D gene: TRBD1; J gene: TRBJ2-7; CDR3 length: 16; V gene: TRBV24-1; CDR3 protein: CATSGRTGGPSGEQYF; CDR3 DNA: TGTGCCACCAGTGGTCGGACAGGGGGCCCCTCTGGCGAGCAGTACTTC
clone size: -; D gene: TRBD2; J gene: TRBJ2-1; CDR3 length: 16; V gene: TRBV5-1; CDR3 protein: CASSLATSGGANEQFF; CDR3 DNA: TGCGCCAGCAGCTTAGCTACTAGCGGGGGGGCAAATGAGCAGTTCTTC
clone size: -; D gene: -; J gene: TRBJ2-2; CDR3 length: 15; V gene: TRBV6-5; CDR3 protein: CASSSTGLRTGELFF; CDR3 DNA: TGTGCCAGCAGTTCCACAGGGTTAAGGACCGGGGAGCTGTTTTTT
clone size: -; D gene: TRBD1; J gene: TRBJ2-5; CDR3 length: 14; V gene: TRBV7-8; CDR3 protein: CASSLDRGSETQYF; CDR3 DNA: TGTGCCAGCAGCTTAGACAGGGGGTCGGAGACCCAGTACTTC
clone size: -; D gene: -; J gene: TRBJ1-1; CDR3 length: 16; V gene: TRBV11-3; CDR3 protein: CASSLVKWGEGTEAFF; CDR3 DNA: TGTGCCAGCAGCTTGGTTAAGTGGGGGGAGGGCACTGAAGCTTTCTTT
clone size: -; D gene: TRBD1; J gene: TRBJ1-4; CDR3 length: 13; V gene: TRBV25-1; CDR3 protein: CASSRDSNEKLFF; CDR3 DNA: TGTGCCAGCAGTCGGGACAGCAATGAAAAACTGTTTTTT
clone size: few; D gene: TRBD1; J gene: TRBJ1-2; CDR3 length: 13; V gene: TRBV11-2; CDR3 protein: CASINRRGQGYTF; CDR3 DNA: TGTGCCAGCATCAATCGAAGGGGGCAAGGCTACACCTTC
clone size: -; D gene: -; J gene: TRBJ2-3; CDR3 length: 14; V gene: TRBV6-5; CDR3 protein: CASSPDSTPDTQYF; CDR3 DNA: TGTGCCAGCAGTCCGGACAGTACCCCGGATACGCAGTATTTT
clone size: -; D gene: TRBD1; J gene: TRBJ1-6; CDR3 length: 15; V gene: TRBV13; CDR3 protein: CASSFTGTGNSPLHF; CDR3 DNA: TGTGCCAGCAGCTTCACCGGGACAGGGAATTCACCCCTCCACTTT
clone size: -; D gene: -; J gene: TRBJ1-2; CDR3 length: 14; V gene: TRBV4-1; CDR3 protein: CASSQDREDYGYTF; CDR3 DNA: TGCGCCAGCAGCCAAGATCGGGAGGACTATGGCTACACCTTC
clone size: -; D gene: -; J gene: TRBJ1-2; CDR3 length: 14; V gene: TRBV6-5; CDR3 protein: CASSPSPNYGGYTF; CDR3 DNA: TGTGCCAGCAGTCCTAGCCCTAACTATGGTGGCTACACCTTC
clone size: -; D gene: TRBD2; J gene: TRBJ2-2; CDR3 length: 14; V gene: TRBV2; CDR3 protein: CASIGLARPGELFF; CDR3 DNA: TGTGCCAGCATTGGACTAGCGCGGCCCGGGGAGCTGTTTTTT
clone size: -; D gene: -; J gene: TRBJ1-4; CDR3 length: 15; V gene: TRBV4-1; CDR3 protein: CASSQVIGVGEKLFF; CDR3 DNA: TGCGCCAGCAGCCAAGTTATAGGGGTGGGTGAAAAACTGTTTTTT
clone size: -; D gene: -; J gene: TRBJ1-2; CDR3 length: 16; V gene: TRBV19; CDR3 protein: CASTTPGEVANYGYTF; CDR3 DNA: TGTGCCAGTACAACGCCGGGAGAGGTGGCTAACTATGGCTACACCTTC
clone size: -; D gene: TRBD2; J gene: TRBJ2-1; CDR3 length: 17; V gene: TRBV19; CDR3 protein: CASSIDRAGVSYNEQFF; CDR3 DNA: TGTGCCAGTAGTATAGACCGAGCGGGGGTATCCTACAATGAGCAGTTCTTC